This T cell receptor (beta chain) appears in the sequencing data of a study of T cells in Graves' hyperthyroidism and ophthalmopathy. Study in general: Peripheral blood sampling occurred at initial diagnosis, before any treatment.

Template material for amplifying TCR beta CDR3 regions consisted of RNA transcripts. The primer set for the first-round RT-PCR of the TCR CDR3 was HTBI. TCRdb re-derived calls from the multiplex PCR reads in MiXCR, one entry per CDR3 protein. The table includes about 840,000 distinct CDR3 sequences, 38% detected once. The specimen was blood. This receptor was obtained from a man in his late teens or twenties with Graves' hyperthyroidism.

The CDR3 region has the DNA TGTGCCAGCAGTGACGGCCACCCTAGCTACTATGGCTACACCTTC. Translation gives CASSDGHPSYYGYTF. This sequence joins TRBV2 and TRBJ1-2; D unresolved. V lost 3 bases and J lost 3, with 14 bases in between. This CDR3 contains 15 residues. Germline CDR1 and CDR2: SNHLY and FYNNEI.